A selection of T cell receptor beta chains follows, all from one sample in a study of cytomegalovirus exposure and HLA in healthy donors. Only in-frame clones appear in the TCRdb table, and some are missing; sequencing was by immunoSEQ multiplex PCR. The table includes 110,000 to 150,000 clones, approximately 80% detected once. Sequencing was performed on PBMCs. These receptors all stem from a male donor in good health and CMV-seronegative. CDR3s include the opening cysteine and the closing phenylalanine or tryptophan. D genes are given only for firm matches. Where a row states a size, it is once, few, many or the class of an expanded clone; other rows omit it.

D	size	V	J	CDR3	DNA
NA	few	TRBV28	TRBJ1-2	CASSLGRGYGYTF	TGTGCCAGCAGTTTAGGGAGGGGCTATGGCTACACCTTC
NA	few	TRBV4-2	TRBJ2-1	CASSQDHGSSYNEQFF	TGTGCCAGCAGCCAAGACCATGGTAGCTCCTACAATGAGCAGTTCTTC
NA	NA	TRBV13	TRBJ1-1	CASSLVEGWGTEAFF	TGTGCCAGCAGCTTAGTGGAGGGTTGGGGCACTGAAGCTTTCTTT
NA	NA	TRBV5-8	TRBJ2-7	CASSPWGQGYEQYF	TGTGCCAGCAGCCCTTGGGGCCAGGGTTACGAGCAGTACTTC
TRBD1	NA	TRBV7-9	TRBJ1-1	CASSLATGEDTEAFF	TGTGCCAGCAGCTTAGCGACAGGGGAGGACACTGAAGCTTTCTTT
TRBD1	NA	TRBV15	TRBJ2-1	CATSRAVGTGDSYNEQFF	TGTGCCACCAGCAGAGCAGTGGGGACAGGTGATTCCTACAATGAGCAGTTCTTC
NA	NA	TRBV6-6	TRBJ2-7	CASSYTNYEQYF	TGTGCCAGTAGTTACACCAACTACGAGCAGTACTTC
NA	NA	TRBV30	TRBJ1-5	CAWSKGTVANQPQHF	TGTGCCTGGAGTAAAGGTACAGTCGCGAATCAGCCCCAGCATTTT
NA	NA	TRBV5-1	TRBJ2-2	CASNGGNTGELFF	TGCGCCAGCAACGGGGGGAACACCGGGGAGCTGTTTTTT
NA	NA	TRBV7-8	TRBJ1-1	CASISQGGDTEAFF	TGTGCCAGCATCTCCCAGGGTGGCGACACTGAAGCTTTCTTT
NA	NA	TRBV7-2	TRBJ2-3	CASSLGGVHSDTQYF	TGTGCCAGCAGCTTAGGGGGAGTCCATTCAGATACGCAGTATTTT
NA	few	TRBV9	TRBJ2-5	CASSAGRASGGKETQYF	TGTGCCAGCAGCGCCGGCAGGGCGAGTGGAGGGAAAGAGACCCAGTACTTC
NA	NA	TRBV30	TRBJ1-2	CAWSSPLGYTF	TGTGCCTGGAGTTCCCCCTTAGGCTACACCTTC
NA	NA	TRBV18	TRBJ1-1	CASSQGINTEAFF	TGTGCCAGCTCACAGGGGATAAACACTGAAGCTTTCTTT
NA	NA	TRBV2	TRBJ2-7	CASRGGAYEQYF	TGTGCCAGCAGAGGGGGGGCCTACGAGCAGTACTTC
NA	few	TRBV11-1	TRBJ2-3	CASSFNFGPTDTQYF	TGTGCCAGCAGCTTCAATTTTGGGCCCACAGATACGCAGTATTTT
NA	NA	TRBV7-9	TRBJ1-2	CASSLAGRVHTF	TGTGCCAGCAGCTTAGCTGGGAGGGTTCACACCTTC
TRBD2	NA	TRBV11-3	TRBJ2-1	CASSGGLAGPNEQFF	TGTGCCAGCAGCGGGGGACTAGCGGGACCGAATGAGCAGTTCTTC
TRBD1	once	TRBV7-9	TRBJ2-3	CASSRRQGTDTQYF	TGTGCCAGCAGCCGTCGACAGGGAACAGATACGCAGTATTTT
NA	NA	TRBV28	TRBJ2-5	CASSSPGEGETQYF	TGTGCCAGCAGTTCCCCAGGGGAAGGAGAGACCCAGTACTTC
TRBD1	NA	TRBV6-1	TRBJ1-6	CASRQGQDSSPLHF	TGTGCCAGCAGGCAGGGACAGGATAGTTCACCCCTCCACTTT
TRBD1	NA	TRBV9	TRBJ1-1	CASSEGATAEAFF	TGTGCCAGCAGCGAGGGGGCGACCGCTGAAGCTTTCTTT
NA	NA	TRBV14	TRBJ1-1	CASSQSSSGNTEAFF	TGTGCCAGCAGCCAAAGCTCGTCGGGAAACACTGAAGCTTTCTTT
NA	NA	TRBV9	TRBJ2-2	CASSVDQGLNTGELFF	TGTGCCAGCAGCGTCGATCAGGGGTTGAACACCGGGGAGCTGTTTTTT
NA	NA	TRBV7-9	TRBJ1-1	CASSLVPDTEAFF	TGTGCCAGCAGCTTAGTTCCTGACACTGAAGCTTTCTTT
TRBD1	NA	TRBV18	TRBJ1-2	CATREGTGDGYTF	TGTGCCACCCGAGAGGGGACAGGGGATGGCTACACCTTC
NA	NA	TRBV7-2	TRBJ1-1	CASSPPPEVVNRLDTEAFF	TGTGCCAGCAGCCCCCCCCCAGAGGTTGTAAATAGGTTAGACACTGAAGCTTTCTTT
TRBD1	NA	TRBV19	TRBJ1-1	CASSIRQGRGLVNTEAFF	TGTGCCAGTAGTATCCGACAGGGCCGAGGGTTGGTGAACACTGAAGCTTTCTTT
NA	few	TRBV7-2	TRBJ2-2	CASSLLTGTNTGELFF	TGTGCCAGCAGCTTACTTACGGGGACAAACACCGGGGAGCTGTTTTTT
TRBD1	few	TRBV28	TRBJ1-4	CASSLWGTDGGKLFF	TGTGCCAGCAGTTTATGGGGGACAGACGGGGGAAAACTGTTTTTT
NA	NA	TRBV10-1	TRBJ1-3	CASEPDTSGNTIYF	TGCGCCAGCGAACCTGACACCTCTGGAAACACCATATATTTT
NA	NA	TRBV11-2	TRBJ2-5	CASSPTVFETQYF	TGTGCCAGCAGCCCCACAGTGTTCGAGACCCAGTACTTC
TRBD1	few	TRBV6-6	TRBJ1-1	CASSYGQGGTEAFF	TGTGCCAGCAGTTACGGACAGGGCGGGACTGAAGCTTTCTTT
NA	NA	TRBV6-5	TRBJ1-3	CASSYSRNLGNTIYF	TGTGCCAGCAGTTACTCGAGGAATCTTGGAAACACCATATATTTT
NA	once	TRBV27	TRBJ1-2	CASTHRSHSLQGYTF	TGTGCCAGCACCCACAGGAGCCATAGCTTGCAGGGCTACACCTTC
NA	NA	TRBV2	TRBJ2-3	CASIETGNPGGDTQYF	TGTGCCAGCATCGAAACCGGGAACCCAGGTGGAGATACGCAGTATTTT
NA	NA	TRBV5-5	TRBJ1-6	CASRVENSPLHF	TGTGCCAGCAGGGTTGAGAATTCACCCCTCCACTTT
NA	NA	TRBV6-6	TRBJ2-7	CASSYGRKGVHEQYF	TGTGCCAGCAGTTATGGGAGAAAGGGCGTCCACGAGCAGTACTTC
NA	NA	TRBV30	TRBJ2-7	CAYSLPYEQYF	TGTGCCTACTCCCTCCCCTACGAGCAGTACTTC
NA	NA	TRBV6-5	TRBJ1-2	CASSSRSRRGYTF	TGTGCCAGCAGTTCCCGGTCCCGGAGGGGCTACACCTTC
TRBD1	NA	TRBV7-2	TRBJ2-7	CASTPGQNSYEQYF	TGTGCCAGCACTCCGGGACAGAACTCCTACGAGCAGTACTTC
TRBD2	NA	TRBV9	TRBJ2-3	CASSVGLLATSTDTQYF	TGTGCCAGCAGCGTTGGCCTACTAGCGACTAGCACAGATACGCAGTATTTT
TRBD2	NA	TRBV5-4	TRBJ2-2	CASSLERGGYTGELFF	TGTGCCAGCAGCTTGGAACGGGGGGGCTACACCGGGGAGCTGTTTTTT
NA	NA	TRBV7-9	TRBJ1-4	CASSLSAPRDEKLFF	TGTGCCAGCAGCTTATCGGCCCCGAGGGATGAAAAACTGTTTTTT
TRBD1	NA	TRBV7-6	TRBJ1-1	CASSLRQGIMNTEAFF	TGTGCCAGCAGCTTAAGACAGGGGATCATGAACACTGAAGCTTTCTTT
NA	NA	TRBV5-1	TRBJ1-3	CASSPGGQYGNTIYF	TGCGCCAGCAGCCCGGGCGGGCAGTATGGAAACACCATATATTTT
TRBD1	NA	TRBV6-5	TRBJ1-2	CASSSRTGQGYTF	TGTGCCAGCAGTTCCCGGACAGGGCAGGGCTACACCTTC
NA	once	TRBV29-1	TRBJ2-7	CSVGTGYEQYF	TGCAGCGTGGGTACAGGCTACGAGCAGTACTTC
NA	NA	TRBV7-2	TRBJ2-5	CASSLSNGRQETQYF	TGTGCCAGCAGCTTATCCAACGGCAGGCAAGAGACCCAGTACTTC
NA	NA	TRBV5-5	TRBJ1-2	CASSLAQVRGYGYTF	TGTGCCAGCAGCTTGGCGCAGGTCAGGGGCTATGGCTACACCTTC
NA	few	TRBV30	TRBJ2-5	CAWSRRVRETQYF	TGTGCCTGGAGTCGCAGGGTACGAGAGACCCAGTACTTC